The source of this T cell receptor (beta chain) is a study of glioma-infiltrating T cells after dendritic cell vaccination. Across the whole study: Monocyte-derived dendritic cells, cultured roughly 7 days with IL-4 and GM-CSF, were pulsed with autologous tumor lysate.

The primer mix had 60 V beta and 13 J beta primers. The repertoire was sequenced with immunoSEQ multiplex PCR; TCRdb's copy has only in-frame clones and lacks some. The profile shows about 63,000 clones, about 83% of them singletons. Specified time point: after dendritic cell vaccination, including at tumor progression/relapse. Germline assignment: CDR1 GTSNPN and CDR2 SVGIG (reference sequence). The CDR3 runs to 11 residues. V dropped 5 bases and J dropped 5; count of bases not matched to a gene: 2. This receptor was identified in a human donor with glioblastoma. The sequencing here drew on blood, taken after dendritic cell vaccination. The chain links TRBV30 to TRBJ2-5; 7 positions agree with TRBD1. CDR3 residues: CAWGQEETQYF. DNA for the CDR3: TGTGCCTGGGGACAGGAGGAGACCCAGTACTTC. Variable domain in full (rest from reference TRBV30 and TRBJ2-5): SQTIHQWPATLVQPVGSPLSLECTVEGTSNPNLYWYRQAAGRGLQLLFYSVGIGQISSEVPQNLSASRPQDRQFILSSKKLLLSDSGFYLCAWGQEETQYFGPGTRLLVL.